The next 30 T cell receptor beta chains were all read from a single sample in a study of cytomegalovirus exposure and HLA in healthy donors. PCR was performed using 60 Vbeta and 13 Jbeta primers. Assay: immunoSEQ multiplex PCR; the TCRdb copy retains only in-frame clones and omits some. The sample records over 130,000 clones, 80% being singletons. The sequencing sample was made of PBMCs. The receptors shown here come from a female donor in good health and CMV-seronegative.

This clone was counted a few times. The chain combines TRBV4-1 with TRBJ1-5; no firm D call. V was trimmed by 1 base and J by 0 bases, leaving 7 bases between them. The CDR3 is 15 residues long. The germline V gene has CDR1 MGHRA and CDR2 YSYEKL. CDR3 in amino acids: CASSQAEYSNQPQHF. CDR3 DNA: TGCGCCAGCAGCCAAGCCGAGTATAGCAATCAGCCCCAGCATTTT.

The chain couples TRBV5-1 to TRBJ2-1; D might be TRBD2 (5 bases). The V gene's germline CDR1 is SGHRS and CDR2 YFSETQ. The length of the CDR3 is 15 residues. V was cut by 2 bases and J by 2 bases, with 11 bases left in between. DNA for the CDR3: TGCGCCAGCAGCTTATCAGGCGGGCCCTACAATGAGCAGTTCTTC. Translation gives CASSLSGGPYNEQFF.

On this clone: The CDR3 end shows no conserved phenylalanine or tryptophan, and so a read error is likely. The chain employs TRBV5-6 and TRBJ1-1, with D perhaps TRBD1 (6 bases). Per the germline V gene, CDR1 is SGHDT and CDR2 is YYEEEE. Trimming left V 4 bases short and J 0 bases short, with 16 bases between. The CDR3 loop spans 16 amino acids. The CDR3 protein is CASSPGGRGMNTEAFV. In DNA form, the CDR3 reads TGTGCCAGCAGCCCTGGGGGCAGGGGCATGAACACTGAAGCTTTCGTT.

The chain has TRBV6-5 and TRBJ1-2; 7 nucleotides line up with TRBD1. This CDR3 is 14 amino acids long. J gave up 8 bases and V 2 bases, and 8 bases lay outside the gene matches. Germline V gives CDR1 MNHEY, CDR2 SVGAGI. CDR3 bases: TGTGCCAGCAGTTACCGGACAGGACCCTCGGGCTACACCTTC. It specifies CASSYRTGPSGYTF.

V usage is TRBV5-6 and J usage is TRBJ1-1; perhaps TRBD1 as D (6 bases). Germline V gene sequence: CDR1 SGHDT, CDR2 YYEEEE. With 4 bases removed from V and 4 bases from J, the gap between germline ends came to 11 bases. CDR3 length: 13 residues. The CDR3 protein is CASSRTGSTEAFF. DNA for the CDR3: TGTGCCAGCAGCCGCACAGGGTCCACTGAAGCTTTCTTT.

This clone was detected a few times. The chain is built from TRBV19 and TRBJ1-1, with 7 nucleotides matching TRBD1. Germline values: CDR1 LNHDA, CDR2 SQIVND (reference sequence). Trimming took 5 bases from V and 0 from J; bases not matched to a gene: 6. The length of the CDR3 is 15 residues. CDR3: CASSDRVGVNTEAFF. The CDR3 bases are TGTGCCAGTAGTGACAGGGTCGGGGTGAACACTGAAGCTTTCTTT.

The chain uses TRBV5-6 and TRBJ2-7; 11 bases align to TRBD2. After removal of 3 bases from V and 3 bases from J, the junction contained 2 bases not matched to a gene. The CDR3 totals 14 residues. Looked up from germline, CDR1 is SGHDT and CDR2 is YYEEEE. The CDR3, as DNA: TGTGCCAGCAGCTCGGGACTAGCGGACTACGAGCAGTACTTC. It encodes CASSSGLADYEQYF. Full variable domain (rest looked up from reference TRBV5-6 and TRBJ2-7): DAGVTQSPTHLIKTRGQQVTLRCSPKSGHDTVSWYQQALGQGPQFIFQYYEEEERQRGNFPDRFSGHQFPNYSSELNVNALLLGDSALYLCASSSGLADYEQYFGPGTRLTVT.

The gene calls are TRBV6-1 and TRBJ2-2; 8 bases are a match to TRBD1. V lost 5 bases, J lost 5 bases, and 10 bases stayed unmatched. The length of the CDR3 is 16 residues. Germline values: CDR1 MNHNS, CDR2 SASEGT. The CDR3 sequence is CASSQEAGGLTGELFF. The CDR3 bases are TGTGCCAGCAGTCAAGAGGCAGGGGGCTTGACCGGGGAGCTGTTTTTT.

This chain joins TRBV5-4 and TRBJ2-1; D might be TRBD2 (6 bases). This CDR3 spans 15 amino acids. With 1 base removed from V and 4 bases from J, the gap between germline ends came to 12 bases. In germline, CDR1 is SGHNT, CDR2 YYREEE (reference sequence). CDR3 coding DNA: TGTGCCAGCAGCTTGTCTCCGGGAGCTTACAATGAGCAGTTCTTC. It specifies CASSLSPGAYNEQFF.

This chain links TRBV5-1 with TRBJ2-1; D perhaps matches TRBD1 (6 bases). CDR1 and CDR2 from the germline V gene are SGHRS and YFSETQ. V was cut by 0 bases and J by 0 bases, with 10 bases left in between. The CDR3 has 16 residues. CDR3 amino acids: CASSLGGQSSYNEQFF. In DNA form, the CDR3 reads TGCGCCAGCAGCTTGGGCGGACAGAGCTCCTACAATGAGCAGTTCTTC.

The genes are TRBV5-1 and TRBJ1-2, with D tentatively TRBD1 (5 bases). Between the trimmed V and J ends, which lost 0 bases and 4 bases, there was a span of 16 bases. The germline gives CDR1 SGHRS, CDR2 YFSETQ. This CDR3 has 16 residues. CDR3 sequence: CASSLGDRRIIYGYTF. CDR3 in DNA: TGCGCCAGCAGCTTGGGAGACAGACGAATTATCTATGGCTACACCTTC.

The chain's CDR3 is CASRTSDSEQYF. In nucleotides, the CDR3 is TGTGCCAGCAGGACTAGCGATAGTGAGCAGTACTTC. This chain connects TRBV4-2 to TRBJ2-7, with 8 bases that match TRBD2. Losses at the gene ends were 6 bases for V and 7 bases for J; bases not matched to a gene: 5. The germline CDR1 and CDR2 sequences are LGHNA and YNFKEQ. The length of the CDR3 is 12 residues.

This clone was seen just once. The V gene is TRBV5-1, the J gene TRBJ2-5, with TRBD1 matching over 7 bases. The CDR3 contains 13 residues. The germline gives CDR1 SGHRS, CDR2 YFSETQ. The trim removed 4 bases at V and 3 bases at J, leaving 3 bases unmatched. In DNA form, the CDR3 reads TGCGCCAGCAGCCCGGACAGGAAAGAGACCCAGTACTTC. Protein sequence: CASSPDRKETQYF.

The rearrangement joins TRBV28 to TRBJ1-2; 8 nucleotides line up with TRBD1. This CDR3 contains 14 residues. V lost 7 bases and J lost 1; bases outside the gene matches: 5. Looked up from germline, CDR1 is MDHEN and CDR2 is SYDVKM. The DNA for the CDR3 is TGTGCCAGCACTCCAGGACAGGGTAACTATGGCTACACCTTC. Protein: CASTPGQGNYGYTF.

This sequence joins TRBV11-2 and TRBJ2-7; 7 bases agree with TRBD1. Trimming removed 3 bases from V and 0 bases from J; junction bases left unmatched: 2. Germline V gene sequence: CDR1 SGHAT, CDR2 FQNNGV. This CDR3 has 14 amino acids. Here the CDR3 DNA reads TGTGCCAGCAGCTTTGGGACAGACTCCTACGAGCAGTACTTC. Protein product: CASSFGTDSYEQYF.

The CDR3 here is CASSTLGQGYEQYF. The CDR3 DNA is TGTGCCAGCAGCACCCTCGGACAGGGCTACGAGCAGTACTTC. The chain links TRBV9 to TRBJ2-7, with 8 bases identical to TRBD1. With V trimmed by 4 bases and J by 3 bases, 6 bases remained unmatched. The CDR3 loop spans 14 amino acids. Germline V lookup: CDR1 SGDLS, CDR2 YYNGEE.

The chain couples TRBV5-1 to TRBJ2-7, with unresolved D. The ends were cut back, 4 bases at V and 7 bases at J, with 15 bases in the middle. CDR1 is SGHRS, CDR2 YFSETQ, per germline. The CDR3 consists of 13 residues. Here the CDR3 reads CASSATTYEEQYF. CDR3 DNA sequence: TGCGCCAGCAGCGCGACAACCTACGAAGAGCAGTACTTC.

This clone was seen more than once but under ten times. The rearrangement joins TRBV10-3 to TRBJ2-1; TRBD2 matches at 9 bases. CDR1 is ENHRY and CDR2 is SYGVKD in the germline V gene. This CDR3 contains 15 residues. V shed 3 bases and J 3 bases; nucleotides not matched to a gene: 3. The CDR3 sequence is CAISDNSGSYNEQFF. The CDR3 nucleotides read TGTGCCATCAGTGACAATAGCGGGAGCTACAATGAGCAGTTCTTC.

This sequence joins TRBV29-1 and TRBJ1-5; 8 bases are shared with TRBD1. Germline assignment: CDR1 SQVTM and CDR2 ANQGSEA. This CDR3 has 13 amino acids. Trimming took 4 bases from V and 1 from J; bases not matched to a gene: 0. CDR3 bases: TGCAGCGTTGGGACAGGGAGCAATCAGCCCCAGCATTTT. This encodes CSVGTGSNQPQHF.

The chain recombines TRBV5-1 with TRBJ2-7, with 13 bases matching TRBD2. V shed 3 bases and J 4 bases; nucleotides not matched to a gene: 10. Germline V CDR1 and CDR2: SGHRS, YFSETQ. There are 17 residues in the CDR3. For the CDR3, the DNA is TGCGCCAGCAGCTCCGGGACTAGCGGGAATGGGGTTTACGAGCAGTACTTC. Its translation: CASSSGTSGNGVYEQYF.

The V and J genes are TRBV30 and TRBJ1-1, with D possibly matching TRBD1 (6 bases). Germline CDR1 and CDR2: GTSNPN and SVGIG (reference sequence). The CDR3 length is 12 residues. Trimming stripped 7 bases from V and 1 base from J, with 10 bases between. CDR3 loop: CASNRENTEAFF. The CDR3 DNA reads TGTGCCTCGAACAGGGAGAACACTGAAGCTTTCTTT. The full variable domain, in which reference TRBV30 and TRBJ1-1 provide the parts outside the CDR3, is SQTIHQWPATLVQPVGSPLSLECTVEGTSNPNLYWYRQAAGRGLQLLFYSVGIGQISSEVPQNLSASRPQDRQFILSSKKLLLSDSGFYLCASNRENTEAFFGQGTRLTVV.

V is TRBV7-3 and J is TRBJ1-5, with D possibly TRBD1 on 5 matching bases. The V and J ends lost 4 bases and 0 bases respectively, with 13 bases between them. The CDR3 runs to 16 residues. Germline values: CDR1 SGHTA, CDR2 FQGTGA. Here the CDR3 DNA reads TGTGCCAGCAGCTCCCGACAGCCATATAGCAATCAGCCCCAGCATTTT. It encodes CASSSRQPYSNQPQHF.

The rearrangement uses TRBV27 and TRBJ2-1, with 8 positions matching TRBD2. With 9 bases clipped from V and 0 bases from J, the junction kept 7 bases outside the gene matches. Germline V CDR1 and CDR2: MNHEY, SMNVEV (reference sequence). This CDR3 contains 15 residues. CDR3: CASVLSGSSYNEQFF. For the CDR3, the DNA is TGTGCCAGTGTATTGAGCGGGAGCTCCTACAATGAGCAGTTCTTC.

The gene calls are TRBV7-3 and TRBJ2-3, with TRBD2 identical over 9 bases. Germline loops: CDR1 SGHTA, CDR2 FQGTGA. The V segment lost 4 bases and the J segment 0 bases; nucleotides outside the gene matches: 5. The CDR3 extends over 16 amino acids. DNA for the CDR3: TGTGCCAGCAGCTCACGACTAGCGGCTAGCACAGATACGCAGTATTTT. Protein product: CASSSRLAASTDTQYF.

V gene TRBV4-1 combines with J gene TRBJ2-3, with TRBD2 matching over 9 bases. Germline-derived CDR1 and CDR2 are MGHRA and YSYEKL. With V trimmed by 5 bases and J by 2 bases, 8 bases remained unmatched. This CDR3 is built from 16 residues. The CDR3 sequence: CASSTWTSADTDTQYF. The CDR3 DNA is TGCGCCAGCAGCACCTGGACTAGCGCGGACACAGATACGCAGTATTTT.

CDR3 sequence (DNA): TGTGCCAGCAGCTTGGCTGGGGAGCTGTTTTTT. The encoded protein is CASSLAGELFF. V gene TRBV13 combines with J gene TRBJ2-2, with D uncertain. The germline V and J ends were trimmed by 3 bases and 8 bases, with 4 bases remaining between them. CDR1 is PRHDT and CDR2 is FYEKMQ in the germline V gene (reference sequence). The CDR3 has 11 amino acids. Filled out from reference TRBV13 and TRBJ2-2, the complete variable domain reads AAGVIQSPRHLIKEKRETATLKCYPIPRHDTVYWYQQGPGQDPQFLISFYEKMQSDKGSIPDRFSAQQFSDYHSELNMSSLELGDSALYFCASSLAGELFFGEGSRLTVL.

The rearrangement uses TRBV29-1 and TRBJ2-1, with 8 bases aligning to TRBD1. CDR3 length equals 14 residues. Per germline, CDR1 SQVTM and CDR2 ANQGSEA. Losses at the gene ends were 4 bases for V and 3 bases for J; bases not matched to a gene: 5. As DNA, the CDR3 is TGCAGCGTTGCCCCGGACAGGGACTACAATGAGCAGTTCTTC. Translated: CSVAPDRDYNEQFF.

This clone was seen a few times. The chain uses TRBV27 and TRBJ2-7, with 7 bases aligning to TRBD2. The length of the CDR3 is 13 residues. Germline V gene sequence: CDR1 MNHEY, CDR2 SMNVEV (reference sequence). Germline trimming cut 4 bases from V and 3 bases from J; bases unmatched to any gene: 3. The CDR3 region has the DNA TGTGCCAGCAGTTGGGAGGGTGGCTACGAGCAGTACTTC. It codes for CASSWEGGYEQYF.

This chain uses TRBV5-1 with TRBJ2-1, with TRBD1 matching over 8 bases. Trimming took 0 bases from V and 7 from J; bases not matched to a gene: 3. This CDR3 has 14 residues. The germline V gene has CDR1 SGHRS and CDR2 YFSETQ. CDR3 amino acids: CASSLDGQGNEQFF. In DNA, the CDR3 is TGCGCCAGCAGCTTGGACGGACAGGGAAATGAGCAGTTCTTC. Full variable domain (missing parts from reference TRBV5-1 and TRBJ2-1): KAGVTQTPRYLIKTRGQQVTLSCSPISGHRSVSWYQQTPGQGLQFLFEYFSETQRNKGNFPGRFSGRQFSNSRSEMNVSTLELGDSALYLCASSLDGQGNEQFFGPGTRLTVL.

The CDR3 sequence is CASSLSWAEVTKNIQYF. CDR3 DNA sequence: TGTGCCAGCAGCTTAAGTTGGGCAGAAGTCACCAAAAACATTCAGTACTTC. The chain links TRBV7-3 to TRBJ2-4; D is unclear. Germline loops: CDR1 SGHTA, CDR2 FQGTGA. The CDR3 covers 17 residues. Trimming shortened V by 1 base and J by 2 bases, and 15 bases separated the two germline ends.